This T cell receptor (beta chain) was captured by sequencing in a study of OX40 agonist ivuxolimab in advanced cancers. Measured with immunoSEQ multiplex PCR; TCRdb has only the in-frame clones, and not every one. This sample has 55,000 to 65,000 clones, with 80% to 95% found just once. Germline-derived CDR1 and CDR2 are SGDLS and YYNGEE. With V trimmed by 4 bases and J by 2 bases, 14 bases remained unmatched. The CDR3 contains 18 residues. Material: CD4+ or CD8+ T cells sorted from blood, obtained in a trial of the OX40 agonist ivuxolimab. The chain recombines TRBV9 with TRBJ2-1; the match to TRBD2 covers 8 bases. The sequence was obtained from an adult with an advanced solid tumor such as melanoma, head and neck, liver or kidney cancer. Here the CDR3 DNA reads TGTGCCAGCAGCCTCCCTCCCCCCTCCGGGGGGGCCTACAATGAGCAGTTCTTC. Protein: CASSLPPPSGGAYNEQFF.